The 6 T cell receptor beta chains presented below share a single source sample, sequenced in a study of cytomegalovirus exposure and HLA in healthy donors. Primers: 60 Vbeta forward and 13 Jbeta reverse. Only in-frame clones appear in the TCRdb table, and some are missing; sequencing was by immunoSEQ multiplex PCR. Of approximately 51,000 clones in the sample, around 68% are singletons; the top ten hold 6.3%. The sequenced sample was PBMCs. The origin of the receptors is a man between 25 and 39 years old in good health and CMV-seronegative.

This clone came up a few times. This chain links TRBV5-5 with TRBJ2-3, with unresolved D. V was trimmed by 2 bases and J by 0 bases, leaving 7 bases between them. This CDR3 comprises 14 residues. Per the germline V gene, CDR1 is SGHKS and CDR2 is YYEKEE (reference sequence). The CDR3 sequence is CASSLITSTDTQYF. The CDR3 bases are TGTGCCAGCAGCTTAATCACTAGCACAGATACGCAGTATTTT.

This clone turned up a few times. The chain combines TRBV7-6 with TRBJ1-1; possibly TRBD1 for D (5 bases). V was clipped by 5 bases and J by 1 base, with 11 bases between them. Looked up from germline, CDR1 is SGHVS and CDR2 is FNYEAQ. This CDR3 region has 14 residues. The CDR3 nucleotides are TGTGCCAGCAGCAACGGACAAGCGAACACTGAAGCTTTCTTT. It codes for CASSNGQANTEAFF.

The CDR3 reads CASSLGQEKNTEAFF. CDR3 nucleotides: TGTGCCAGCAGCTTGGGACAGGAGAAGAACACTGAAGCTTTCTTT. The V call is TRBV5-4, the J call TRBJ1-1; D is possibly TRBD1 (6 bases). Trimming took off 0 bases at V and 1 base at J, with 10 bases between the two ends. The CDR3 loop spans 15 amino acids. Germline assignment: CDR1 SGHNT and CDR2 YYREEE (reference sequence).

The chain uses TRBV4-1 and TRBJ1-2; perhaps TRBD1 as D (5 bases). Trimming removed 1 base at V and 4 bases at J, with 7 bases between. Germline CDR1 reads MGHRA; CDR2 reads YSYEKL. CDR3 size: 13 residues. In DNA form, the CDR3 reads TGCGCCAGCAGCCAAGGCACAGGCTATGGCTACACCTTC. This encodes CASSQGTGYGYTF.

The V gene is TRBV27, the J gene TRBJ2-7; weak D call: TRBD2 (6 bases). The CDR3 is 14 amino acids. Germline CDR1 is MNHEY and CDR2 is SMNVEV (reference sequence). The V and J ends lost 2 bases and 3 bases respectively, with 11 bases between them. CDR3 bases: TGTGCCAGCAGTTTAGGGCGGGGAAACTACGAGCAGTACTTC. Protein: CASSLGRGNYEQYF.

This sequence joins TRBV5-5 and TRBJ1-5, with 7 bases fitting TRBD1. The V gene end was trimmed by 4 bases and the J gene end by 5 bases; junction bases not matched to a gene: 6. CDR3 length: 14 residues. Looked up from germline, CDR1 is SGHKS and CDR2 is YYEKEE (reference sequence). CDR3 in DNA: TGTGCCAGCAGCCTGGGCGGGACAGATCAGCCCCAGCATTTT. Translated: CASSLGGTDQPQHF.